These 9 T cell receptor beta chains originate from one sample sequenced in a study of early T cells in non-severe SARS-CoV-2 infection. TCRdb reanalysed the 5' RACE reads using MiXCR and keeps one entry per CDR3 protein. The table lists around 60,000 distinct CDR3 sequences, around 18% of them singletons. The sample consisted of whole blood, taken at baseline. Source of these receptors: an adult who was a healthcare worker with PCR-confirmed SARS-CoV-2 infection or an uninfected control (not recorded which).

V and J are TRBV20-1 and TRBJ2-6; D is ambiguous. Germline CDR1 and CDR2: DFQATT and SNEGSKA (reference sequence). The CDR3 loop spans 14 amino acids. V lost 3 bases and J lost 2, with 8 bases in between. CDR3 DNA sequence: TGCAGTGCTAGTTTACGCCCTGGGGCCAACGTCCTGACTTTC. Translation gives CSASLRPGANVLTF.

This clonotype was picked up a small number of times. The rearrangement uses TRBV19 and TRBJ2-7, with TRBD2 as a possible D gene (7 bases). The length of the CDR3 is 14 residues. Germline V gene sequence: CDR1 LNHDA, CDR2 SQIVND (reference sequence). The germline V and J ends were trimmed by 3 bases and 7 bases, with 16 bases remaining between them. CDR3 sequence: CASSISGGLGEQYF. The CDR3 DNA follows: TGTGCCAGTAGTATCTCGGGGGGCCTCGGAGAGCAGTACTTC.

The rearrangement uses TRBV11-2 and TRBJ2-4; either TRBD1 or TRBD2 may fit D (5 bases each). The CDR3 is 16 residues long. CDR1 is SGHAT and CDR2 is FQNNGV in the germline V gene. V gave up 1 base and J gave up 0 bases, with 10 bases separating them. The DNA of the CDR3 is TGTGCCAGCAGCTTAGTGGCCGGGACAGCCAAAAACATTCAGTACTTC. Amino acid sequence: CASSLVAGTAKNIQYF.

This clonotype has only a few counts. The CDR3 loop is CASSDGRTYEQYF. The CDR3, as DNA: TGTGCCAGCAGTGATGGACGGACCTACGAGCAGTACTTC. V gene TRBV25-1 combines with J gene TRBJ2-7, with D unclear. The CDR3 has 13 amino acids. With 3 bases removed from V and 2 bases from J, the gap between germline ends came to 8 bases. Per germline, CDR1 MGHDK and CDR2 SYGVNS.

This clonotype has a handful of counts. V gene TRBV3-1 combines with J gene TRBJ1-4; D is perhaps TRBD1 (5 bases). The CDR3 consists of 14 residues. V lost 2 bases, J lost 6 bases, and 10 bases lay in between. The germline CDR1 and CDR2 sequences are LGHDT and YNNKEL (reference sequence). The CDR3: CASSQRGGDEKLFF. CDR3 sequence (DNA): TGTGCCAGCAGCCAAAGGGGAGGAGATGAAAAACTGTTTTTT.

This clonotype was recorded a few times. The chain recombines TRBV20-1 with TRBJ2-4; 11 bases map to TRBD2. After removal of 5 bases from V and 0 bases from J, the junction contained 3 bases not matched to a gene. CDR3 length: 15 residues. From germline, CDR1 is DFQATT and CDR2 SNEGSKA (reference sequence). The DNA of the CDR3 is TGCAGTGCTGGAACTAGCGGGGGAGCCAAAAACATTCAGTACTTC. Translated: CSAGTSGGAKNIQYF.

This clonotype has more than one count but fewer than ten. This chain connects TRBV7-2 to TRBJ2-1; 7 nucleotides align to TRBD2. The V gene end was trimmed by 6 bases and the J gene end by 9 bases; junction bases not matched to a gene: 14. The CDR3 has 15 amino acids. Germline V gene sequence: CDR1 SGHTA, CDR2 FQGNSA. The CDR3 DNA is TGTGCCAGCAGTAAGACTAGCACAGAATTCACTGAGCAGTTCTTC. The encoded protein is CASSKTSTEFTEQFF.

The J gene is TRBJ1-2, the V gene TRBV7-9; D not certain. The CDR3 runs 13 residues. In germline, CDR1 is SEHNR, CDR2 FQNEAQ (reference sequence). V dropped 3 bases and J dropped 4 bases, with 9 bases sitting between them. The CDR3 region has the DNA TGTGCCAGCAGCTTGGGGAGGGCCTATGGCTACACCTTC. Its protein product is CASSLGRAYGYTF.

This clonotype turned up a few times. The CDR3 sequence is CSASGSGGFEQYF. The CDR3 DNA is TGCAGTGCTAGTGGGTCAGGGGGTTTCGAGCAGTACTTC. J is TRBJ2-7 and V is TRBV20-1; 7 bases agree with TRBD1. The CDR3 has 13 residues. Germline CDR1 and CDR2: DFQATT and SNEGSKA (reference sequence). V was clipped by 3 bases and J by 6 bases; unmatched bases: 8.